The 20 T cell receptor beta chains below all came from one sample that was sequenced in a study of OX40 agonist ivuxolimab in advanced cancers. TCRdb's table, derived via immunoSEQ multiplex PCR, lists solely in-frame clones and lacks some. The table shows roughly 53,000 clones, with approximately 90% occurring only once. Sequences were derived from CD4+ or CD8+ T cells sorted from blood, sampled in a trial of the OX40 agonist ivuxolimab. These receptors were collected from an adult with an advanced solid tumor such as melanoma, head and neck, liver or kidney cancer.

V and J are TRBV4-3 and TRBJ2-2; TRBD2 agrees at 11 bases. The J segment lost 5 bases and the V segment lost 5 bases, leaving 4 bases of the junction unmatched. The CDR3 consists of 15 residues. Germline lookup yields CDR1 LGHNA and CDR2 YSLEER. The DNA of the CDR3 is TGCGCCAGCAGCTTTACTAGCGGGAGTACCGGGGAGCTGTTTTTT. It is translated as CASSFTSGSTGELFF.

The V call is TRBV6-1, the J call TRBJ1-1; the D gene is possibly TRBD1 (6 bases). With 6 bases removed from V and 4 bases from J, the gap between germline ends came to 18 bases. The CDR3 has 15 residues. The germline gives CDR1 MNHNS, CDR2 SASEGT. This CDR3 is CASRGRDKAGTEAFF. The CDR3 region has the DNA TGTGCCAGCAGAGGTAGGGACAAGGCGGGCACTGAAGCTTTCTTT.

The chain recombines TRBV5-1 with TRBJ2-1; D is unresolved. Germline CDR1 SGHRS, CDR2 YFSETQ. CDR3 length equals 19 residues. Trimming cost V 0 bases and J 0 bases, with 19 bases left between them. Written as DNA, the CDR3 is TGCGCCAGCAGCTTGGGACGAGGTGGGTCCTTGAGCTCCTACAATGAGCAGTTCTTC. As protein: CASSLGRGGSLSSYNEQFF. Based on the CDR3 plus reference TRBV5-1 and TRBJ2-1, the full variable domain is KAGVTQTPRYLIKTRGQQVTLSCSPISGHRSVSWYQQTPGQGLQFLFEYFSETQRNKGNFPGRFSGRQFSNSRSEMNVSTLELGDSALYLCASSLGRGGSLSSYNEQFFGPGTRLTVL.

The gene calls are TRBV27 and TRBJ2-5; 10 nucleotides align to TRBD2. Germline lookup yields CDR1 MNHEY and CDR2 SMNVEV (reference sequence). The CDR3 has 16 residues. After removal of 7 bases from V and 5 bases from J, the junction contained 13 bases not matched to a gene. The DNA for the CDR3 is TGTGCCAGCACCACCAAACTAGCGGGAACCGGGGAGACCCAGTACTTC. Encoded protein: CASTTKLAGTGETQYF.

This clone was seen once. The chain carries TRBV9 and TRBJ2-2, with D uncertain. The CDR3 totals 14 residues. Germline V gene sequence: CDR1 SGDLS, CDR2 YYNGEE. V dropped 4 bases and J dropped 3 bases, with 10 bases sitting between them. This CDR3 is CASSPVVDTGELFF. CDR3 DNA sequence: TGTGCCAGCAGCCCAGTGGTGGACACCGGGGAGCTGTTTTTT.

The sample holds one count of this clone. The V and J genes are TRBV19 and TRBJ2-5; 7 nucleotides agree with TRBD2. With 0 bases clipped from V and 4 bases from J, the junction kept 14 bases outside the gene matches. Germline V gene sequence: CDR1 LNHDA, CDR2 SQIVND (reference sequence). This CDR3 has 18 amino acids. The CDR3 reads CASSIDRIVGGPSETQYF. CDR3 nucleotide sequence: TGTGCCAGTAGTATAGATCGGATCGTGGGAGGGCCGTCAGAGACCCAGTACTTC. Supplemented by reference TRBV19 and TRBJ2-5, the full variable domain reads DGGITQSPKYLFRKEGQNVTLSCEQNLNHDAMYWYRQDPGQGLRLIYYSQIVNDFQKGDIAEGYSVSREKKESFPLTVTSAQKNPTAFYLCASSIDRIVGGPSETQYFGPGTRLLVL.

V usage is TRBV28 and J usage is TRBJ2-7; no reliable D call. The CDR3 sequence is 13 residues long. Trimming took 3 bases from V and 2 from J, leaving 8 bases between them. Germline CDR1 MDHEN, CDR2 SYDVKM. CDR3 residues: CASSFLLAYEQYF. In nucleotides, the CDR3 is TGTGCCAGCAGTTTCCTTCTAGCCTACGAGCAGTACTTC.

The gene calls are TRBV25-1 and TRBJ2-1, with no clear D. Trimming pared 0 bases from V and 4 bases from J, leaving 7 bases between. Looked up from germline, CDR1 is MGHDK and CDR2 is SYGVNS. The CDR3 length is 14 residues. CDR3 residues: CASSEYPGYNEQFF. The CDR3 DNA follows: TGTGCCAGCAGTGAATATCCGGGTTACAATGAGCAGTTCTTC.

This chain uses TRBV28 with TRBJ2-2; 16 bases align to TRBD2. The germline V gene encodes CDR1 MDHEN and CDR2 SYDVKM. This CDR3 comprises 19 residues. The J segment lost 5 bases and the V segment lost 3 bases, leaving 9 bases of the junction unmatched. The CDR3 coding sequence is TGTGCCAGCAGTTTTGGGACTAGCGGGAGGGCCTGGGTGACCGGGGAGCTGTTTTTT. Encoded protein: CASSFGTSGRAWVTGELFF.

V gene TRBV6-5 combines with J gene TRBJ2-2; D is uncertain. This CDR3 is built from 15 residues. From germline, CDR1 is MNHEY and CDR2 SVGAGI. Between the trimmed V and J ends, which lost 5 bases and 0 bases, there was a span of 10 bases. The CDR3 DNA reads TGTGCCAGCAGTCAAAGGGTATCGAACACCGGGGAGCTGTTTTTT. Protein: CASSQRVSNTGELFF.

The V gene is TRBV10-3, the J gene TRBJ2-1, with D tentatively TRBD1 or TRBD2 (6 bases each). Trimming shortened V by 3 bases and J by 8 bases, and 14 bases separated the two germline ends. The CDR3 spans 14 residues. Looked up from germline, CDR1 is ENHRY and CDR2 is SYGVKD. The CDR3: CAISEQGGLHEQFF. For the CDR3, the DNA is TGTGCCATCAGTGAACAGGGAGGTCTCCATGAGCAGTTCTTC.

This clone has just one count. The chain uses TRBV19 and TRBJ2-1; a possible D gene is TRBD1 (6 bases). Trimming removed 10 bases from V and 2 bases from J, with 12 bases in between. The CDR3 totals 13 residues. Per the germline V gene, CDR1 is LNHDA and CDR2 is SQIVND (reference sequence). This CDR3 is CATQGVAYNEQFF. CDR3 sequence (DNA): TGTGCCACACAGGGTGTCGCCTACAATGAGCAGTTCTTC.

This clone has a single count. The chain employs TRBV5-1 and TRBJ2-3, with 8 bases aligning to TRBD2. V was clipped by 0 bases and J by 1 base; unmatched bases: 4. Germline assignment: CDR1 SGHRS and CDR2 YFSETQ. The CDR3 is made up of 16 amino acids. In nucleotides, the CDR3 is TGCGCCAGCAGCTTGGTAGCGGGAACGGGCACAGATACGCAGTATTTT. Protein: CASSLVAGTGTDTQYF.

The V and J genes are TRBV6-4 and TRBJ2-7, with 9 bases matching TRBD1. J gave up 4 bases and V 3 bases, and 4 bases lay outside the gene matches. The CDR3 consists of 14 residues. Germline-derived CDR1 and CDR2 are MRHNA and SNTAGT. CDR3 region: CASSESTGGYEQYF. The CDR3 DNA reads TGTGCCAGCAGTGAGTCGACAGGGGGATACGAGCAGTACTTC.

V usage is TRBV14 and J usage is TRBJ1-3, with D possibly being TRBD1 (5 bases). The germline V and J ends were trimmed by 4 bases and 3 bases, with 10 bases remaining between them. This CDR3 is 14 amino acids long. Per germline, CDR1 SGHDN and CDR2 FVKESK. CDR3 in DNA: TGTGCCAGCAGCCCTTGGGGGTTTGGAAACACCATATATTTT. It codes for CASSPWGFGNTIYF.

The count of this clone is one. V and J are TRBV5-1 and TRBJ2-5; D perhaps matches TRBD2 (5 bases). This CDR3 contains 14 residues. Germline CDR1 SGHRS, CDR2 YFSETQ. V was cut by 5 bases and J by 3 bases, with 14 bases left in between. The CDR3: CASSPGFREETQYF. The CDR3 DNA is TGCGCCAGCAGTCCGGGATTTAGAGAAGAGACCCAGTACTTC.

This chain connects TRBV7-2 to TRBJ1-2; D remains ambiguous. Germline CDR1 reads SGHTA; CDR2 reads FQGNSA. This CDR3 has 14 amino acids. V was cut by 4 bases and J by 5 bases, with 14 bases left in between. The CDR3 DNA is TGTGCCAGCAGCTCCGGGCACAGAGGGTATGGCTACACCTTC. Its protein product is CASSSGHRGYGYTF.

The chain links TRBV2 to TRBJ2-2; 8 bases fit TRBD2. The germline V gene encodes CDR1 SNHLY and CDR2 FYNNEI. The CDR3 totals 15 residues. The V and J ends lost 6 bases and 5 bases, in that order; junction bases with no gene match: 8. CDR3 nucleotide sequence: TGTGCCAGCAGGCGGTTAGCGGGGCGGACCGGGGAGCTGTTTTTT. It translates to CASRRLAGRTGELFF.

The chain has TRBV10-3 and TRBJ1-2; the D is unclear. Trimming pared 2 bases from V and 8 bases from J, leaving 12 bases between. The CDR3 length is 13 residues. CDR1 is ENHRY and CDR2 is SYGVKD in the germline V gene. CDR3 in amino acids: CAISEVLGSGYTF. Written as DNA, the CDR3 is TGTGCCATCAGTGAGGTTTTAGGCTCGGGCTACACCTTC.

The rearrangement joins TRBV7-9 to TRBJ2-5; the D is unclear. Germline loops: CDR1 SEHNR, CDR2 FQNEAQ (reference sequence). The CDR3 sequence is 14 residues long. V lost 0 bases and J lost 3, with 8 bases in between. The CDR3, as DNA: TGTGCCAGCAGCTTAGCGGAAGGAAAAGAGACCCAGTACTTC. This translates into CASSLAEGKETQYF.